The 11 T cell receptor beta chains listed next were all sequenced from one sample in a study of spatial heterogeneity in lung cancer. As for time point: blood at routine non-recurrence follow-up after resection. TCRs were sequenced from unsorted whole RNA of tumor, nontumor lung or PBMC. From the 5' RACE reads, TCRdb called clonotypes with MiXCR, one entry per CDR3 protein. The table lists around 110,000 distinct CDR3 sequences, 10% to 15% of them singletons, with around 16% in the top ten. Sample: PBMCs, taken at follow-up. The receptors stem from a male donor with early-stage non-small cell lung cancer.

There are many counts of this clonotype. The chain combines TRBV20-1 with TRBJ1-2; 7 bases are shared with TRBD1. The J segment lost 6 bases and the V segment lost 5 bases, leaving 9 bases of the junction unmatched. CDR3 length: 13 residues. Germline V gives CDR1 DFQATT, CDR2 SNEGSKA (reference sequence). The CDR3 coding sequence is TGCAGTGCTGGCTCGACAGGGAGGGATGGCTACACCTTC. It translates to CSAGSTGRDGYTF.

This clonotype was counted between two and nine times. This CDR3 reads CASSPRPIRVSAGELFF. For the CDR3, the DNA is TGCGCCAGCAGCCCAAGGCCTATCAGGGTATCCGCCGGGGAGCTGTTTTTT. The chain recombines TRBV4-1 with TRBJ2-2; D may be TRBD1 (5 bases). Germline-derived CDR1 and CDR2 are MGHRA and YSYEKL. The V end was cut by 4 bases, the J end by 6 bases, with 21 bases between. CDR3 length: 17 amino acids.

This clonotype was recorded many times. The chain is built from TRBV5-1 and TRBJ1-6; perhaps TRBD1 as D (6 bases). V was trimmed by 1 base and J by 7 bases, leaving 12 bases between them. CDR3 size: 15 residues. The germline CDR1 and CDR2 sequences are SGHRS and YFSETQ. The CDR3 DNA reads TGCGCCAGCAGCTTGCCGGGCCAGGGGAATTCACCCCTCCACTTT. Its translation is CASSLPGQGNSPLHF.

The genes are TRBV19 and TRBJ1-5, with D possibly being TRBD1 (6 bases). The CDR3 has 15 residues. Germline CDR1 LNHDA, CDR2 SQIVND (reference sequence). V lost 6 bases and J lost 0, with 12 bases in between. CDR3 residues: CASRIGTNSNQPQHF. The CDR3 DNA sequence: TGTGCCAGTAGAATCGGGACAAATAGCAATCAGCCCCAGCATTTT.

This chain uses TRBV7-9 with TRBJ2-5; no clear D gene. Germline V gene sequence: CDR1 SEHNR, CDR2 FQNEAQ (reference sequence). CDR3 length: 13 amino acids. Trimming removed 4 bases at V and 1 base at J, with 7 bases between. The CDR3 loop reads CASSSRRQETQYF. The CDR3 bases are TGTGCCAGCAGCTCGCGACGCCAAGAGACCCAGTACTTC.

This clonotype was seen at least ten times. The genes are TRBV9 and TRBJ2-1; D is undetermined. V was clipped by 0 bases and J by 2 bases, with 9 bases between them. CDR3 length equals 15 residues. Looked up from germline, CDR1 is SGDLS and CDR2 is YYNGEE. DNA for the CDR3: TGTGCCAGCAGCGTAGGTCCCCTGACCTACAATGAGCAGTTCTTC. Protein: CASSVGPLTYNEQFF.

Only a few counts were recorded for this clonotype. The chain is built from TRBV3-1 and TRBJ2-1; 10 bases agree with TRBD2. V shed 0 bases and J 8 bases; nucleotides not matched to a gene: 7. Germline V gene data show CDR1 as LGHDT and CDR2 as YNNKEL (reference sequence). CDR3 size: 16 residues. The CDR3 coding sequence is TGTGCCAGCAGCCAAGATTTAGCGGGGGGCTCGGATGAGCAGTTCTTC. It translates to CASSQDLAGGSDEQFF.

The V and J genes are TRBV24-1 and TRBJ2-7; 7 positions agree with TRBD1. The V gene end was trimmed by 7 bases and the J gene end by 2 bases; junction bases not matched to a gene: 1. CDR3 length: 12 amino acids. Germline CDR1 and CDR2: KGHDR and SFDVKD. In nucleotides, the CDR3 is TGTGCCACCAGCCAGGGGGCCTACGAGCAGTACTTC. Its protein is CATSQGAYEQYF.

This clonotype was counted a few times. The gene calls are TRBV28 and TRBJ2-3, with a tentative D call TRBD2 (7 bases). The CDR3 length is 15 residues. Germline V gives CDR1 MDHEN, CDR2 SYDVKM. Trimming left V 5 bases short and J 2 bases short, with 14 bases between. The CDR3 loop is CASSGGATYTDTQYF. The CDR3 coding sequence is TGTGCCAGCAGTGGGGGGGCCACCTACACAGATACGCAGTATTTT.

There are many counts of this clonotype. This sequence joins TRBV24-1 and TRBJ1-2, with 7 bases aligning to TRBD1. There are 13 residues in the CDR3. J gave up 3 bases and V 9 bases, and 6 bases lay outside the gene matches. CDR1 and CDR2 from the germline V gene are KGHDR and SFDVKD. The CDR3 DNA reads as TGTGCCACCCGGGACAGAGTAGACTATGGCTACACCTTC. The encoded protein is CATRDRVDYGYTF.

In this sample, this clonotype turned up many times. The J gene is TRBJ1-1, the V gene TRBV20-1; 12 bases map to TRBD1. Looked up from germline, CDR1 is DFQATT and CDR2 is SNEGSKA (reference sequence). The CDR3 is made up of 14 amino acids. DNA of the CDR3: TGCAGACCGGGGACAGGGGGCGGAGAGACTGAAGCTTTCTTT. Protein: CRPGTGGGETEAFF.